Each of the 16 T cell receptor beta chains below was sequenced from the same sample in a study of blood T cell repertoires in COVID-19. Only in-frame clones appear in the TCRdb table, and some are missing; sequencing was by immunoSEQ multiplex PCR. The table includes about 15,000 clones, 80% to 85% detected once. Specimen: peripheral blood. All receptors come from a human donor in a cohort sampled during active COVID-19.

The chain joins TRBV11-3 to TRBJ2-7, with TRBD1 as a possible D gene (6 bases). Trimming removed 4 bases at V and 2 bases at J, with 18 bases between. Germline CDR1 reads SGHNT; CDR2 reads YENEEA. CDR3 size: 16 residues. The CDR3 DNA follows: TGTGCCAGCAGCTCCGCTAGGGGCAGGGGAACCTACGAGCAGTACTTC. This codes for CASSSARGRGTYEQYF. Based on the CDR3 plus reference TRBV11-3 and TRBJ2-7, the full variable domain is EAGVVQSPRYKIIEKKQPVAFWCNPISGHNTLYWYLQNLGQGPELLIRYENEEAVDDSQLPKDRFSAERLKGVDSTLKIQPAELGDSAVYLCASSSARGRGTYEQYFGPGTRLTVT.

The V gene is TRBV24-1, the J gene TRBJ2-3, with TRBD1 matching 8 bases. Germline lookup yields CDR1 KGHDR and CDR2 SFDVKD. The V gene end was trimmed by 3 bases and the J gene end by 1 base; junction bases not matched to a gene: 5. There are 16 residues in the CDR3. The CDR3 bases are TGTGCCACCAGTGATCGCCGGGACAGGCGCACAGATACGCAGTATTTT. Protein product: CATSDRRDRRTDTQYF.

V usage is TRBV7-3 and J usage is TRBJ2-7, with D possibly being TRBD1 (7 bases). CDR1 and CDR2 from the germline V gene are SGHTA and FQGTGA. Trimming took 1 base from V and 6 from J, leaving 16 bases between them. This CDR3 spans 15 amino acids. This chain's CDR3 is CASSLSGAGGSEQYF. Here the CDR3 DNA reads TGTGCCAGCAGCTTAAGCGGCGCAGGGGGGTCCGAGCAGTACTTC.

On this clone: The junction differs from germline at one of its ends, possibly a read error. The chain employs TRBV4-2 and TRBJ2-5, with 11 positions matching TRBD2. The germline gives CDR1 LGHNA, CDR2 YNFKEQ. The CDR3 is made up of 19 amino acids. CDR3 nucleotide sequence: TGTGCCAGCAGTCAAGGGGTGTTTCTAGCGGGAGGTCCCGGGGAGACCCAGTACTTC. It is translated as CASSQGVFLAGGPGETQYF.

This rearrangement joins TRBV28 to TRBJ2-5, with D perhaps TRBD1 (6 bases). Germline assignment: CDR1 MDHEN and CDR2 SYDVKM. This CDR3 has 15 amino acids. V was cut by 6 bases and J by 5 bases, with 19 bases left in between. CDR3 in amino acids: CASSPGIGGRETQYF. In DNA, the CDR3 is TGTGCCAGCAGCCCGGGGATAGGGGGTCGGGAGACCCAGTACTTC.

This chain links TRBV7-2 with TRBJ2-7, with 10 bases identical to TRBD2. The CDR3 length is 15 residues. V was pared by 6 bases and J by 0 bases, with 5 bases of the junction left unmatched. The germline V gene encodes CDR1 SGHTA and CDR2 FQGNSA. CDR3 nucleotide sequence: TGTGCCAGCAGTATAGCGGGGGGCCTCTCCTACGAGCAGTACTTC. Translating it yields CASSIAGGLSYEQYF.

The CDR3 DNA reads TGTGCCAGCAGTCACCCCGGACAGGGGTACAATGAGCAGTTCTTC. This gives the protein CASSHPGQGYNEQFF. The rearrangement joins TRBV6-5 to TRBJ2-1, with 9 nucleotides matching TRBD1. Germline trimming cut 5 bases from V and 4 bases from J; bases unmatched to any gene: 6. The CDR3 is made up of 15 amino acids. Germline CDR1 MNHEY, CDR2 SVGAGI.

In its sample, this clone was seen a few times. The CDR3 loop reads CASSMDSPNQPQHF. DNA for the CDR3: TGTGCCAGCAGTATGGACAGCCCAAATCAGCCCCAGCATTTT. The chain couples TRBV27 to TRBJ1-5; a possible D gene is TRBD1 (6 bases). Trimming cost V 5 bases and J 4 bases, with 12 bases left between them. Germline-derived CDR1 and CDR2 are MNHEY and SMNVEV (reference sequence). This CDR3 is built from 14 residues.

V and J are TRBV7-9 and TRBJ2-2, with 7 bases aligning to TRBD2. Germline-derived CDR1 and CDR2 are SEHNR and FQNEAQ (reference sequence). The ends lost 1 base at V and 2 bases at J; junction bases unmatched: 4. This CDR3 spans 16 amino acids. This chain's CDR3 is CASSLGGGGNTGELFF. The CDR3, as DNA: TGTGCCAGCAGCTTAGGTGGCGGGGGTAACACCGGGGAGCTGTTTTTT.

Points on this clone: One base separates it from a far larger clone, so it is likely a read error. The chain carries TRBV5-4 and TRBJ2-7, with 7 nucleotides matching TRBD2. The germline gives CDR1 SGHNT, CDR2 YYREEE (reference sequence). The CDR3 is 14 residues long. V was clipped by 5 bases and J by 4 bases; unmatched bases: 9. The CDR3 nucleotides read TGTGCCAGCAGGGGTGGGGGGGGGATTTACGAGCAGTACTTC. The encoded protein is CASRGGGGIYEQYF.

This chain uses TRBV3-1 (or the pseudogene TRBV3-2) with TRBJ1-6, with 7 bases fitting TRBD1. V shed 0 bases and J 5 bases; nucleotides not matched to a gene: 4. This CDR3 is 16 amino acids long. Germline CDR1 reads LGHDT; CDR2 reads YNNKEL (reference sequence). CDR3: CASSQETGSHNSPLHF. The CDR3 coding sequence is TGTGCCAGCAGCCAAGAGACAGGGTCCCATAATTCACCCCTCCACTTT.

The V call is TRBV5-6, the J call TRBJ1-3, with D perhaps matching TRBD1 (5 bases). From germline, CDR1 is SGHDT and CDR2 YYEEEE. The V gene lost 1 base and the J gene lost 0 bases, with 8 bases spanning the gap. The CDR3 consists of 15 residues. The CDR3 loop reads CASSLPGNSGNTIYF. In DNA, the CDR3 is TGTGCCAGCAGCTTGCCAGGGAACTCTGGAAACACCATATATTTT.

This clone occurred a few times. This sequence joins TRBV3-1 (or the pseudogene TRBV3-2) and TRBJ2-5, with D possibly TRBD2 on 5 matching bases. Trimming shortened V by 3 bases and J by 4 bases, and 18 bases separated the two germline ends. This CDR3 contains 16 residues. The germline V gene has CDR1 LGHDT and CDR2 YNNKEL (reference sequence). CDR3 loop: CASSHPRLRRGETQYF. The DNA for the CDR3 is TGTGCCAGCAGCCACCCAAGACTGCGCCGGGGAGAGACCCAGTACTTC.

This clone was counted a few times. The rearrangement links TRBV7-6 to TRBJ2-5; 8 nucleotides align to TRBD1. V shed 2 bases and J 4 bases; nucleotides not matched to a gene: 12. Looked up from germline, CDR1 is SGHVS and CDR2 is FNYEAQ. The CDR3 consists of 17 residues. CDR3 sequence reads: CASSLPGTGPPGETQYF. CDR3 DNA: TGTGCCAGCAGCTTACCCGGGACAGGACCCCCTGGAGAGACCCAGTACTTC.

CDR3 amino acids: CASSPGTSGGTDTQYF. CDR3 nucleotide sequence: TGTGCCAGCAGCCCTGGGACTAGCGGGGGTACAGATACGCAGTATTTT. The chain combines TRBV11-3 with TRBJ2-3; 14 bases map to TRBD2. CDR1 and CDR2 from the germline V gene are SGHNT and YENEEA. The J segment lost 3 bases and the V segment lost 5 bases, leaving 4 bases of the junction unmatched. The CDR3 runs to 16 residues. Variable domain in full (rest from reference TRBV11-3 and TRBJ2-3): EAGVVQSPRYKIIEKKQPVAFWCNPISGHNTLYWYLQNLGQGPELLIRYENEEAVDDSQLPKDRFSAERLKGVDSTLKIQPAELGDSAVYLCASSPGTSGGTDTQYFGPGTRLTVL.

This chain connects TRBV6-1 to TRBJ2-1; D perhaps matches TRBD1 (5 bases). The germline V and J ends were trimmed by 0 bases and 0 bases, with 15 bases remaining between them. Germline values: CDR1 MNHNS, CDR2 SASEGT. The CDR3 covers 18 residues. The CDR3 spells CASSEAVGLPSSYNEQFF. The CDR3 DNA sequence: TGTGCCAGCAGTGAAGCTGTGGGGCTACCGAGCTCCTACAATGAGCAGTTCTTC.